This TCR beta chain derives from a study of long-term antiretroviral therapy in people with HIV. Study-level points and caveats: Even long-term ART left TRB diversity below transplant donor controls, despite gains. Therapy changes, viral resistance and ART adherence were not documented in the available data.

An immunoSEQ assay, version v3.0, was performed at survey level. Sequencing had a target that covered roughly 40,000-55,000 T-cell genomes per sample. Assay used: immunoSEQ multiplex PCR; TCRdb lists only in-frame clones, some missing. The sample gives more than 15,000 clones, approximately 79% of which show up once; roughly 8% is in the top ten. In its sample, this clone was seen a few times. Its antigen is undetermined. Researchers secured at least one pre-ART and at least two post-ART PBMC samples from each donor. CDR3 length: 16 amino acids. V dropped 3 bases and J dropped 0; count of bases not matched to a gene: 6. Germline lookup yields CDR1 MGHRA and CDR2 YSYEKL.

The V call is TRBV4-1, the J call TRBJ2-7; 9 bases match TRBD1. This TCR was sampled from a man in his thirties or forties with HIV. The sample here was unsorted PBMCs, taken at the start of antiretroviral therapy. DNA for the CDR3: TGCGCCAGCAGCCAGCTACAGGGGGCCCCCTCCTACGAGCAGTACTTC. It translates to CASSQLQGAPSYEQYF.